This T cell receptor (beta chain) was recorded in a study of blood T cell repertoires in COVID-19. Overall study: The origin of the acute and convalescent COVID-19 samples was the United States, Italy and Spain. Sample material is recorded as cDNA or gDNA derived from T cells, B-cell-depleted T cells, or PBMCs.

In the source study's methods: Estimated nucleated cell counts came from reference gene primer amplification. TCRdb's table, derived via immunoSEQ multiplex PCR, lists solely in-frame clones and lacks some. D and trimming come from the DNA, and the V and J calls and clone size come from that table. The table lists 200,000 to 300,000 clones, approximately 86% of them singletons. This clone has only one observation. The CDR3 is 15 residues long. Germline assignment: CDR1 MNHEY and CDR2 SVGAGI. The J segment lost 6 bases and the V segment lost 7 bases, leaving 14 bases of the junction unmatched. The origin of this receptor is a woman aged 25 to 39 who had recovered from COVID-19. The specimen sequenced was peripheral blood. The rearrangement links TRBV6-5 to TRBJ2-7, with 8 bases lining up with TRBD1. The CDR3 reads CASKPNRGILSEQYF. The CDR3 region has the DNA TGTGCCAGCAAACCCAACAGGGGGATCCTCTCCGAGCAGTACTTC.